This TCR beta chain originates from a study of T cells in women clearing cervical HPV infection. V lost 5 bases, J lost 5 bases, and 8 bases stayed unmatched. The CDR3 consists of 14 residues. The germline CDR1 and CDR2 sequences are SQVTM and ANQGSEA. Regarding this clone: Its cognate antigen is unknown. The read halts 3 residues ahead of the CDR3 end, with the missing end drawn from the germline J gene.

Study outcomes and limitations: CIN3+ cases had significantly higher TCR repertoire richness than controls, but evenness did not differ.

The method was immunoSEQ multiplex PCR; TCRdb's version includes in-frame clones alone and lacks a portion of them. The sample totals around 41,000 clones. The chain carries TRBV29-1 and TRBJ2-7; TRBD1 matches at 11 bases. This sequence originates from a woman aged 18 to 75 with a cervical HPV16 infection that either progressed to CIN3+ or cleared (not recorded which). Sequencing was carried out using blood buffy coat. The CDR3 DNA, read in part, is TGCAGCGTTCAGGCCGGGACAGGGGGGCACGAG. It translates to CSVQAGTGGHE. The full CDR3 reads CSVQAGTGGHEQYF.